This T cell receptor beta chain was observed in a study of blood T cell repertoires in COVID-19. Study background: PBMCs, B-cell-depleted T cells, or T cells were the source of the cDNA or gDNA that made up the material.

The ends lost 4 bases at V and 4 bases at J; junction bases unmatched: 3. Germline CDR1 and CDR2: LNHDA and SQIVND (reference sequence). CDR3 length: 14 residues. How the authors handled the data: Counts of nucleated cells, estimated from reference gene primer amplification, were obtained. Sequencing used immunoSEQ multiplex PCR; TCRdb keeps in-frame clones, though not all of them. V, J and clone size are those of that table, while D and trimming were read from the DNA. The table lists 300,000 to 350,000 clones, around 90% of them singletons, with roughly a tenth in the top ten. The sequence was collected from a man aged 25 to 40 with COVID-19, enrolled during active disease. This chain joins TRBV19 and TRBJ1-1; 10 positions agree with TRBD1. Sample: peripheral blood. This chain's CDR3 is CASSTGQGFTEAFF. CDR3 nucleotide sequence: TGTGCCAGTAGTACGGGACAGGGGTTCACTGAAGCTTTCTTT.